Below are 11 T cell receptor beta chains sequenced from a single sample in a study of blood T cell repertoires in COVID-19. Measured with immunoSEQ multiplex PCR; TCRdb has only the in-frame clones, and not every one. The profile shows about 39,000 clones, about nine tenths of them singletons. Sequencing was performed on peripheral blood. The origin of the receptors is a man in his sixties with acute or convalescent COVID-19.

The V and J genes are TRBV28 and TRBJ2-7; TRBD2 agrees at 12 bases. The CDR3 has 17 residues. The V segment lost 0 bases and the J segment 6 bases; nucleotides outside the gene matches: 9. The germline V gene has CDR1 MDHEN and CDR2 SYDVKM. The CDR3 is CASSLWGRLAGVGEQYF. The CDR3 DNA reads TGTGCCAGCAGTTTATGGGGAAGACTAGCGGGAGTCGGCGAGCAGTACTTC.

The V gene is TRBV2, the J gene TRBJ1-4; tentatively, D is TRBD1 (6 bases). Per germline, CDR1 SNHLY and CDR2 FYNNEI. V gave up 4 bases and J gave up 7 bases, with 16 bases separating them. The CDR3 contains 15 residues. As DNA, the CDR3 is TGTGCCAGCAGTGGGGTACAGGGCAGGGGTGAAAAACTGTTTTTT. It is translated as CASSGVQGRGEKLFF.

The CDR3, as DNA: TGCAGCGTTAAGAACAATCTCGAAAAACTGTTTTTT. This encodes CSVKNNLEKLFF. The gene calls are TRBV29-1 and TRBJ1-4; D call uncertain. The CDR3 totals 12 residues. The V end was cut by 5 bases, the J end by 8 bases, with 12 bases between. CDR1 SQVTM and CDR2 ANQGSEA come from the germline V gene.

The chain employs TRBV4-3 and TRBJ1-1, with a possible D match to TRBD1 (6 bases). The V and J ends lost 0 bases and 3 bases respectively, with 11 bases between them. Germline CDR1 is LGHNA and CDR2 is YSLEER. This CDR3 region has 15 residues. For the CDR3, the DNA is TGCGCCAGCAGCCAAGACGGGGGGCGAGACACTGAAGCTTTCTTT. It yields the protein CASSQDGGRDTEAFF.

The V and J genes are TRBV5-4 and TRBJ2-1, with D perhaps TRBD2 (6 bases). The CDR3 extends over 14 amino acids. Trimming removed 2 bases at V and 7 bases at J, with 13 bases between. CDR1 and CDR2 (germline): SGHNT, YYREEE (reference sequence). The chain's CDR3 is CASSLTSRWNEQFF. CDR3 nucleotides: TGTGCCAGCAGCTTAACTAGCCGTTGGAATGAGCAGTTCTTC.

V gene TRBV5-6 combines with J gene TRBJ1-4; no definite D call. The V gene lost 2 bases and the J gene lost 0 bases, with 17 bases spanning the gap. There are 18 residues in the CDR3. Germline CDR1 reads SGHDT; CDR2 reads YYEEEE. DNA of the CDR3: TGTGCCAGCAGCTTATCTCTGTATGCGCTTGCAACTAATGAAAAACTGTTTTTT. Its translation: CASSLSLYALATNEKLFF.

A single count supports this clone. CDR3 sequence (DNA): TGCAGTGCTGCTAATCGGGACAGGGCTTTCTTT. Translation: CSAANRDRAFF. The chain is built from TRBV20-1 and TRBJ1-1; TRBD1 matches at 8 bases. The germline V gene encodes CDR1 DFQATT and CDR2 SNEGSKA (reference sequence). V shed 5 bases, J shed 11 bases, and the junction held 7 bases outside the gene matches. CDR3 length equals 11 residues.

This CDR3 is CASSRSGSTYNEQFF. For the CDR3, the DNA is TGCGCCAGCAGCCGTAGCGGGTCTACCTACAATGAGCAGTTCTTC. The chain uses TRBV5-1 and TRBJ2-1, with TRBD2 matching over 7 bases. CDR1 and CDR2 (germline): SGHRS, YFSETQ. There are 15 residues in the CDR3. With V trimmed by 4 bases and J by 2 bases, 6 bases remained unmatched.

In its sample, this clone was seen a few times. The chain combines TRBV19 with TRBJ1-3; D is unclear. There are 16 residues in the CDR3. Per the germline V gene, CDR1 is LNHDA and CDR2 is SQIVND (reference sequence). V was shortened by 7 bases and J by 0 bases, with 16 bases between the two germline ends. CDR3 nucleotide sequence: TGTGCCAGTATTACGGCAGGTACCGTCTCTGGAAACACCATATATTTT. Its translation is CASITAGTVSGNTIYF.

V gene TRBV24-1 combines with J gene TRBJ2-2; 7 bases are shared with TRBD2. CDR1 is KGHDR, CDR2 SFDVKD, per germline. This CDR3 comprises 17 residues. V lost 4 bases and J lost 3; bases outside the gene matches: 10. This CDR3 is CATSDPQGGIHTGELFF. The CDR3 bases are TGTGCCACCAGTGACCCCCAGGGAGGGATCCACACCGGGGAGCTGTTTTTT.

As DNA, the CDR3 is TGTGCCAGCAGCTTACCTTCTTCTGACAGATTCCAAGAGACCCAGTACTTC. This gives the protein CASSLPSSDRFQETQYF. The gene calls are TRBV7-9 and TRBJ2-5; TRBD1 is a possible D gene (5 bases). The V and J ends lost 2 bases and 1 base respectively, with 17 bases between them. This CDR3 comprises 17 residues. From germline, CDR1 is SEHNR and CDR2 FQNEAQ (reference sequence).